The 28 T cell receptor beta chains below all came from one sample that was sequenced in a study of blood T cell repertoires in COVID-19. TCRdb's copy holds only in-frame clones and misses some; the assay was immunoSEQ multiplex PCR. The sample records 350,000 or so clones, roughly 87% being singletons. Sequencing was performed on peripheral blood. The receptors here all came from a woman in her fifties or sixties with COVID-19, enrolled during active disease.

This chain connects TRBV14 to TRBJ1-6; D gene unclear. The V gene lost 4 bases and the J gene lost 0 bases, with 7 bases spanning the gap. Germline lookup yields CDR1 SGHDN and CDR2 FVKESK. The length of the CDR3 is 15 residues. As DNA, the CDR3 is TGTGCCAGCAGCCGAAGGAGCTCCTATAATTCACCCCTCCACTTT. Translation gives CASSRRSSYNSPLHF.

The J gene is TRBJ2-7, the V gene TRBV11-1; a weak D match, TRBD1 (6 bases). CDR1 SGHAT and CDR2 FQDESV come from the germline V gene (reference sequence). Trimming pared 2 bases from V and 2 bases from J, leaving 10 bases between. The CDR3 is 14 residues long. Written as DNA, the CDR3 is TGTGCCAGCAGCTTATCCAGGGGACCCTACGAGCAGTACTTC. This gives the protein CASSLSRGPYEQYF.

The V and J genes are TRBV6-5 and TRBJ1-1, with a possible D match to TRBD1 (5 bases). CDR3 length: 12 residues. V gave up 5 bases and J gave up 4 bases, with 8 bases separating them. The germline CDR1 and CDR2 sequences are MNHEY and SVGAGI. CDR3 sequence (DNA): TGTGCCAGCAGTCTGCAGGGCACTGAAGCTTTCTTT. It codes for CASSLQGTEAFF.

Worth noting for this clone: Other DNA sequences in the sample encode the same CDR3. The rearrangement links TRBV6-5 to TRBJ1-1; possibly TRBD1 for D (6 bases). The CDR3 covers 13 residues. V dropped 6 bases and J dropped 1 base, with 9 bases sitting between them. Germline loops: CDR1 MNHEY, CDR2 SVGAGI. Here the CDR3 reads CASRLQGNTEAFF. CDR3 DNA sequence: TGTGCCAGCAGACTACAGGGGAACACTGAAGCTTTCTTT.

The rearrangement links TRBV19 to TRBJ2-6, with TRBD1 identical over 7 bases. The CDR3 is 14 residues long. Per the germline V gene, CDR1 is LNHDA and CDR2 is SQIVND (reference sequence). V gave up 6 bases and J gave up 4 bases; unmatched junction bases: 3. CDR3 sequence reads: CASRTGSGANVLTF. CDR3 in DNA: TGTGCCAGTAGGACAGGGTCGGGGGCCAACGTCCTGACTTTC. The full variable domain, rest sourced from reference TRBV19 and TRBJ2-6, is DGGITQSPKYLFRKEGQNVTLSCEQNLNHDAMYWYRQDPGQGLRLIYYSQIVNDFQKGDIAEGYSVSREKKESFPLTVTSAQKNPTAFYLCASRTGSGANVLTFGAGSRLTVL.

V gene TRBV6-5 combines with J gene TRBJ1-2; 9 bases match TRBD1. Germline loops: CDR1 MNHEY, CDR2 SVGAGI. Trimming took 6 bases from V and 2 from J; bases not matched to a gene: 4. CDR3 length: 14 residues. The chain's CDR3 is CASSHGQGNYGYTF. Here the CDR3 DNA reads TGTGCCAGCAGCCACGGACAGGGGAACTATGGCTACACCTTC.

The chain recombines TRBV10-3 with TRBJ2-7, with 8 bases that match TRBD2. Germline lookup yields CDR1 ENHRY and CDR2 SYGVKD. Germline trimming cut 4 bases from V and 0 bases from J; bases unmatched to any gene: 5. The CDR3 is 15 residues long. The CDR3 DNA reads TGTGCCATCAGTGGTGGGACTAGATACTCCTACGAGCAGTACTTC. It is translated as CAISGGTRYSYEQYF.

For this clone: An end of the junction differs from the germline gene, which may be a read error. CDR3: CASSPPSGELFF. The CDR3 nucleotides read TGTGCTAGCAGCCCCCCTAGCGGGGAGCTGTTTTTT. The chain employs TRBV7-7 and TRBJ2-2; D is unresolved. Germline V gene data show CDR1 as SSHAT and CDR2 as FNYEAQ (reference sequence). CDR3 length equals 12 residues. The whole variable domain, remainder taken from reference TRBV7-7 and TRBJ2-2, is GAGVSQSPRYKVTKRGQDVTLRCDPISSHATLYWYQQALGQGPEFLTYFNYEAQPDKSGLPSDRFSAERPEGSISTLTIQRTEQRDSAMYRCASSPPSGELFFGEGSRLTVL.

This chain uses TRBV19 with TRBJ1-1; maybe TRBD1 (5 bases). The ends were cut back, 9 bases at V and 1 base at J, with 18 bases in the middle. This CDR3 has 15 amino acids. Germline CDR1 LNHDA, CDR2 SQIVND (reference sequence). The CDR3 spells CASYSLGQGNTEAFF. For the CDR3, the DNA is TGTGCCAGCTACTCTCTGGGGCAGGGGAACACTGAAGCTTTCTTT.

V usage is TRBV6-5 and J usage is TRBJ1-1; 8 nucleotides align to TRBD1. The junction had 5 bases not matched to a gene; V was cut back by 10 bases and J by 1 base. CDR1 and CDR2 from the germline V gene are MNHEY and SVGAGI. The CDR3 consists of 13 residues. The CDR3 sequence: CATSGQGNTEAFF. The CDR3 nucleotides read TGTGCCACTTCCGGACAGGGGAACACTGAAGCTTTCTTT.

The chain couples TRBV27 to TRBJ1-1; the D gene is possibly TRBD1 (6 bases). The CDR3 length is 15 residues. Germline V CDR1 and CDR2: MNHEY, SMNVEV (reference sequence). The V and J ends lost 5 bases and 0 bases respectively, with 13 bases between them. CDR3 DNA: TGTGCCAGCAGTCTAGGACAGACCATGAACACTGAAGCTTTCTTT. It codes for CASSLGQTMNTEAFF.

The gene calls are TRBV29-1 and TRBJ1-3; no reliable D call. V dropped 5 bases and J dropped 2 bases, with 10 bases sitting between them. CDR1 is SQVTM, CDR2 ANQGSEA, per germline. The CDR3 extends over 13 amino acids. CDR3 bases: TGCAGCGTTATGAGAGGGACTGGAAACACCATATATTTT. Translating gives CSVMRGTGNTIYF.

The chain employs TRBV28 and TRBJ2-7; D perhaps matches TRBD2 (5 bases). CDR3 length: 15 residues. Germline lookup yields CDR1 MDHEN and CDR2 SYDVKM. V was cut by 7 bases and J by 4 bases, with 20 bases left in between. In nucleotides, the CDR3 is TGTGCCAGCACCGCAAGCGGTTTGGGGTGGTACGAGCAGTACTTC. This gives the protein CASTASGLGWYEQYF.

This chain links TRBV5-6 with TRBJ2-7, with D perhaps TRBD1 (6 bases). The CDR3 consists of 13 residues. Trimming took 4 bases from V and 0 from J, leaving 8 bases between them. Germline assignment: CDR1 SGHDT and CDR2 YYEEEE. The CDR3 spells CASSGTSSYEQYF. The CDR3 DNA follows: TGTGCCAGCAGCGGGACATCCTCCTACGAGCAGTACTTC. Based on the CDR3 plus reference TRBV5-6 and TRBJ2-7, the full variable domain is DAGVTQSPTHLIKTRGQQVTLRCSPKSGHDTVSWYQQALGQGPQFIFQYYEEEERQRGNFPDRFSGHQFPNYSSELNVNALLLGDSALYLCASSGTSSYEQYFGPGTRLTVT.

This chain's CDR3 is CASSTGLSLNNEQFF. The CDR3, as DNA: TGTGCCAGCAGTACGGGACTCAGCTTGAACAATGAGCAGTTCTTC. The chain carries TRBV6-5 and TRBJ2-1, with a weak D call TRBD2 (6 bases). Deletions cut 5 bases from V and 5 bases from J, with 16 bases between. The length of the CDR3 is 15 residues. CDR1 is MNHEY and CDR2 is SVGAGI in the germline V gene.

V is TRBV5-1 and J is TRBJ2-7; tentatively, D is TRBD1 (6 bases). Germline V gene sequence: CDR1 SGHRS, CDR2 YFSETQ. The length of the CDR3 is 15 residues. Trimming removed 0 bases at V and 3 bases at J, with 13 bases between. The DNA of the CDR3 is TGCGCCAGCAGCTTGGAACAGGGAAGTCTCTACGAGCAGTACTTC. This gives the protein CASSLEQGSLYEQYF.

The rearrangement uses TRBV27 and TRBJ1-1; 7 nucleotides line up with TRBD1. This CDR3 has 17 residues. Germline V gene lookup returns CDR1 MNHEY and CDR2 SMNVEV (reference sequence). The V and J ends lost 6 bases and 1 base, in that order; junction bases with no gene match: 14. The CDR3 sequence is CASRQTGLSVRNTEAFF. CDR3 nucleotides: TGTGCCAGCAGGCAGACAGGGCTTTCGGTACGGAACACTGAAGCTTTCTTT.

This chain links TRBV2 with TRBJ1-5, with 8 bases lining up with TRBD1. The CDR3 totals 14 residues. CDR1 is SNHLY and CDR2 is FYNNEI in the germline V gene. The V and J ends lost 5 bases and 3 bases, in that order; junction bases with no gene match: 3. In DNA form, the CDR3 reads TGTGCCAGCAGTAGGACAGGGCCCAATCAGCCCCAGCATTTT. Encoded protein: CASSRTGPNQPQHF. The full variable domain, rest sourced from reference TRBV2 and TRBJ1-5, is EPEVTQTPSHQVTQMGQEVILRCVPISNHLYFYWYRQILGQKVEFLVSFYNNEISEKSEIFDDQFSVERPDGSNFTLKIRSTKLEDSAMYFCASSRTGPNQPQHFGDGTRLSIL.

The V call is TRBV10-3, the J call TRBJ2-5; 10 bases fit TRBD1. The CDR3 is 16 residues long. Germline V gene lookup returns CDR1 ENHRY and CDR2 SYGVKD. The ends lost 5 bases at V and 6 bases at J; junction bases unmatched: 12. CDR3 bases: TGTGCCATCAGTAAAATAGGGACAGGGGAGTATCAGACCCAGTACTTC. Amino acids: CAISKIGTGEYQTQYF.

CDR3 sequence (DNA): TGCGCCAGCAGCTTGGGACAGGGAAACACCATATATTTT. Its translation: CASSLGQGNTIYF. The chain is built from TRBV5-1 and TRBJ1-3, with D possibly matching TRBD1 (5 bases). V was pared by 0 bases and J by 4 bases, with 5 bases between. The CDR3 runs 13 residues. Germline loops: CDR1 SGHRS, CDR2 YFSETQ. Full variable domain (outside the CDR3, taken from reference TRBV5-1 and TRBJ1-3): KAGVTQTPRYLIKTRGQQVTLSCSPISGHRSVSWYQQTPGQGLQFLFEYFSETQRNKGNFPGRFSGRQFSNSRSEMNVSTLELGDSALYLCASSLGQGNTIYFGEGSWLTVV.

The chain links TRBV11-1 to TRBJ1-1; unclear D gene. Trimming removed 5 bases at V and 0 bases at J, with 13 bases between. The V gene's germline CDR1 is SGHAT and CDR2 FQDESV (reference sequence). The CDR3 totals 15 residues. CDR3 nucleotides: TGTGCCAGCAGCCGGGAGGGCCGGATGAACACTGAAGCTTTCTTT. Its protein is CASSREGRMNTEAFF.

The chain combines TRBV28 with TRBJ1-5; D may be TRBD1 (6 bases). The CDR3 contains 15 residues. Germline V CDR1 and CDR2: MDHEN, SYDVKM. The germline V and J ends were trimmed by 6 bases and 0 bases, with 12 bases remaining between them. This chain's CDR3 is CASSLRTASNQPQHF. The CDR3 DNA reads TGTGCCAGCAGCCTCAGGACAGCTAGCAATCAGCCCCAGCATTTT.

The genes are TRBV14 and TRBJ1-2; 7 bases are a match to TRBD1. Germline lookup yields CDR1 SGHDN and CDR2 FVKESK. The CDR3 extends over 13 amino acids. Trimming cost V 4 bases and J 4 bases; bases outside gene matches: 3. The CDR3, as DNA: TGTGCCAGCAGCCTGCAGGGGGTCTATGGCTACACCTTC. It yields the protein CASSLQGVYGYTF.

This rearrangement joins TRBV29-1 to TRBJ1-2; 8 positions match TRBD1. The germline gives CDR1 SQVTM, CDR2 ANQGSEA. With V trimmed by 6 bases and J by 8 bases, 8 bases remained unmatched. CDR3 length: 12 residues. The CDR3 DNA follows: TGCAGCGTACAGACAGGGGTTGAAGGCTACACCTTC. Protein product: CSVQTGVEGYTF.

The J gene is TRBJ1-2, the V gene TRBV7-2, with D perhaps matching TRBD1 (5 bases). From germline, CDR1 is SGHTA and CDR2 FQGNSA. Trimming took off 5 bases at V and 4 bases at J, with 17 bases between the two ends. This CDR3 region has 15 residues. The CDR3 region has the DNA TGTGCCAGCAGCGCAGACAGTCAGATCTTCTATGGCTACACCTTC. It yields the protein CASSADSQIFYGYTF.

The chain has TRBV5-1 and TRBJ2-7; TRBD1 agrees at 10 bases. Germline V gene lookup returns CDR1 SGHRS and CDR2 YFSETQ. This CDR3 is built from 15 residues. V dropped 3 bases and J dropped 5; count of bases not matched to a gene: 8. DNA for the CDR3: TGCGCCAGCAGCTCTCCGGGACAGGGGCTGGACGAGCAGTACTTC. Translation gives CASSSPGQGLDEQYF.

The table lists this clone with a few counts. This chain connects TRBV19 to TRBJ1-2; 10 positions match TRBD1. Germline V gene sequence: CDR1 LNHDA, CDR2 SQIVND (reference sequence). This CDR3 spans 14 amino acids. With 5 bases clipped from V and 6 bases from J, the junction kept 6 bases outside the gene matches. CDR3 DNA: TGTGCCAGTAGTCCGGACAGGGGGTTAGATGGCTACACCTTC. This codes for CASSPDRGLDGYTF. Together with reference TRBV19 and TRBJ1-2, the CDR3 gives the full variable domain: DGGITQSPKYLFRKEGQNVTLSCEQNLNHDAMYWYRQDPGQGLRLIYYSQIVNDFQKGDIAEGYSVSREKKESFPLTVTSAQKNPTAFYLCASSPDRGLDGYTFGSGTRLTVV.

The chain has TRBV28 and TRBJ2-5; 9 nucleotides align to TRBD2. V trimming: 7 bases; J trimming: 4 bases; junction bases outside the gene matches: 13. This CDR3 contains 16 residues. Germline assignment: CDR1 MDHEN and CDR2 SYDVKM. DNA of the CDR3: TGTGCCAGCACACTGGGGACTAGCACTTTACGAGAGACCCAGTACTTC. Translating it yields CASTLGTSTLRETQYF.